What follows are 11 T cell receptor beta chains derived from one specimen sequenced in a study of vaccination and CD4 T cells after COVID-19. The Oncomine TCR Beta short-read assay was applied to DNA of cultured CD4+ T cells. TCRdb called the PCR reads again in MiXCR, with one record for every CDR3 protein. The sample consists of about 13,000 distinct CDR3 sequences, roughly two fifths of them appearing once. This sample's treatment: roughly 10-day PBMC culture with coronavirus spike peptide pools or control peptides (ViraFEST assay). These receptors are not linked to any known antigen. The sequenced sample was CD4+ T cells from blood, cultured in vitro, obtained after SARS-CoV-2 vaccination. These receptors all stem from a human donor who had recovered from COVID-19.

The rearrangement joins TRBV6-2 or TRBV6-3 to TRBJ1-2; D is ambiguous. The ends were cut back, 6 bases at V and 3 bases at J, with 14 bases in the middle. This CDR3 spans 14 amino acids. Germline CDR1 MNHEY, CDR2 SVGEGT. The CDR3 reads CASSPRGNYYGYTF. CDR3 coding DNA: TGTGCCAGCAGCCCGAGAGGGAACTACTATGGCTACACCTTC.

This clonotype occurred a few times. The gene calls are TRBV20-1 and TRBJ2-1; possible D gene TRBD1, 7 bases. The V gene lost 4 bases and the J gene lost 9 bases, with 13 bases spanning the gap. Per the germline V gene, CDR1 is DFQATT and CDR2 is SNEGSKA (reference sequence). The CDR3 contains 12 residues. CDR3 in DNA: TGCAGTGCTATGCTCAGGGGGGTTGAGCAGTTCTTC. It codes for CSAMLRGVEQFF.

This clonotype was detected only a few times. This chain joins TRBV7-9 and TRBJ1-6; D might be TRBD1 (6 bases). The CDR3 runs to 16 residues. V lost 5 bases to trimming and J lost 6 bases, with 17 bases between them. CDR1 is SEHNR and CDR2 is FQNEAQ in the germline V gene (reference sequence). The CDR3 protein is CASSPKSTGLNSPLHF. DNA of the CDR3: TGTGCCAGCAGCCCAAAAAGTACAGGGCTTAATTCACCCCTCCACTTT. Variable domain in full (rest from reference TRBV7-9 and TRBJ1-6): DTGVSQNPRHKITKRGQNVTFRCDPISEHNRLYWYRQTLGQGPEFLTYFQNEAQLEKSRLLSDRFSAERPKGSFSTLEIQRTEQGDSAMYLCASSPKSTGLNSPLHFGNGTRLTVT.

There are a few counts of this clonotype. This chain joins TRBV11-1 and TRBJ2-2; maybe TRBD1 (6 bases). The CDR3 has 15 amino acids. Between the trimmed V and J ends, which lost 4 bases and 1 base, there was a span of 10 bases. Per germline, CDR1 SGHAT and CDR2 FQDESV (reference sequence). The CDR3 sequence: CASSSQGLNTGELFF. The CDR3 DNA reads TGTGCCAGCAGCTCCCAGGGGCTGAACACCGGGGAGCTGTTTTTT.

The CDR3 loop is CASSVGSGGSSTYEQYF. The CDR3, as DNA: TGTGCCAGCAGCGTAGGTAGCGGGGGGTCTTCCACCTACGAGCAGTACTTC. This sequence joins TRBV9 and TRBJ2-7; TRBD2 matches 10 bases. Germline assignment: CDR1 SGDLS and CDR2 YYNGEE. CDR3 length: 17 amino acids. V shed 0 bases, J shed 2 bases, and the junction held 8 bases outside the gene matches.

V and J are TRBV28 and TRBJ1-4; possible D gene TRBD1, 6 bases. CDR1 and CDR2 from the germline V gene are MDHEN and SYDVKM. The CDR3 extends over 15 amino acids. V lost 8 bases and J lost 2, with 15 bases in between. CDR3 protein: CASLRGALTNEKLFF. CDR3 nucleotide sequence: TGTGCCAGCTTACGGGGGGCGCTTACTAATGAAAAACTGTTTTTT.

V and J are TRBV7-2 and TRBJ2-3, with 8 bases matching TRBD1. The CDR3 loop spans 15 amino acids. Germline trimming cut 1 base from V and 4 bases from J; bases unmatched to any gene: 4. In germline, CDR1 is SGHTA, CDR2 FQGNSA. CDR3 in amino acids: CASSLGTGFSDTQYF. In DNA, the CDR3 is TGTGCCAGCAGCTTAGGGACAGGGTTTTCAGATACGCAGTATTTT. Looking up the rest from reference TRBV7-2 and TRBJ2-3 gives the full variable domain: GAGVSQSPSNKVTEKGKDVELRCDPISGHTALYWYRQSLGQGLEFLIYFQGNSAPDKSGLPSDRFSAERTGGSVSTLTIQRTQQEDSAVYLCASSLGTGFSDTQYFGPGTRLTVL.

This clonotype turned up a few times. Here the CDR3 reads CASSLDRANQPQHF. As DNA, the CDR3 is TGTGCCAGCAGCTTGGACAGGGCGAATCAGCCCCAGCATTTT. The chain links TRBV7-9 to TRBJ1-5, with 8 bases that match TRBD1. Germline V lookup: CDR1 SEHNR, CDR2 FQNEAQ (reference sequence). J gave up 4 bases and V 3 bases, and 2 bases lay outside the gene matches. The CDR3 is made up of 14 amino acids.

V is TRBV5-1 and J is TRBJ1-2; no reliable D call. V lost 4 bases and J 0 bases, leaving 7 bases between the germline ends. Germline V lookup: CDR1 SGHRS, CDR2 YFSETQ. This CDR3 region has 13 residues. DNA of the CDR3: TGCGCCAGCAGCGCGGACTCTAACTATGGCTACACCTTC. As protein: CASSADSNYGYTF.

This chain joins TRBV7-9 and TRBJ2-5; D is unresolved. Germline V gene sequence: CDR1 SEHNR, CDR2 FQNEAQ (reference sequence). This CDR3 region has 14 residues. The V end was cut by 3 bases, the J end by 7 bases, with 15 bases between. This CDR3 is CASSFDVLAGTQYF. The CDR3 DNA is TGTGCCAGCAGCTTCGACGTACTCGCTGGGACCCAGTACTTC.

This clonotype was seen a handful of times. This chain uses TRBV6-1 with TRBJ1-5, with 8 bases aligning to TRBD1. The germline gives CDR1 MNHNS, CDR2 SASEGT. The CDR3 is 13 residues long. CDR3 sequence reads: CGVGDRLDQPQHF. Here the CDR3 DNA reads TGTGGGGTGGGGGACAGGTTGGATCAGCCCCAGCATTTT.